The entry below describes one TCR beta chain. Its cognate antigen has yet to be identified. There are no base qualities to consult, and no much larger clone falls within one base. Reading from cysteine to phenylalanine, the CDR3 counts 18 amino acids. Of the read, only the CDR3 DNA is kept; its 54 bases are in frame from base 1. Looking up the germline V gene yields CDR1 KGHSH and CDR2 LQKENI. For this chain, trimming is 4 bases at the V end and 5 bases at the J end, and the number of junction bases without a gene match is 10. This entry is derived from a study of cytomegalovirus exposure and HLA in healthy donors (dated by TCRdb to 2015 to 2018). About the full investigation: The roughly 650 repertoires of the first cohort and the 95 to 150 validation repertoires were produced on the same platform, according to a later analysis. To predict cytomegalovirus infection status, the study combined high-throughput TCR immunosequencing, statistical association of individual TCRs with disease status, and machine learning. Along with the approximately 670-subject first cohort, a separate validation cohort of about 110 different subjects was used. The study aimed to test whether signatures of past pathogen exposure could be identified by cataloging public T cell receptors.

The paper's findings and limits, for the study overall: In a later analysis, TCRs clustered in the first cohort were found to also tend to co-occur in the roughly 120 validation repertoires, with approximately 95% of cluster scores above 0. Most TCR sequences were seen in very few donors, while some public TCRs were found in many individuals. A total of 150 to 200 TCR beta chains were listed by the study as associated with cytomegalovirus. Three of the identified cytomegalovirus-associated TCR beta chains were confirmed in vitro to be specific for cytomegalovirus antigens. It was suggested by the authors that the approach could potentially be generalized to other disease states and immunological phenotypes. The validation cohort had no HLA typing available for a later analysis, so co-occurrence within that cohort was assessed over all 130 or so repertoires. The classifier was reported to diagnose cytomegalovirus status with high specificity and sensitivity in both the original cohort and the validation cohort.

Donors formed part of the validation cohort, which comprised over a hundred subjects and was distinct from the first cohort of 690 or so subjects. The library was prepared using the immunoSEQ multiplex PCR assay. Per the original workflow: A statistical classification framework was built to diagnose cytomegalovirus status from the catalog of TCR beta chain sequences. In its TCRdb copy, this immuneACCESS table keeps in-frame sequences only and misses some clones. Where compared with another copy, unresolved V genes explain less than half of these, and the others have no known cause. That table supplies the V and J calls and clone size; D and trimming were determined from the DNA. For this sample there are 330,000 or so clones; approximately 90% appear just once. Over 0.8% of the sample belongs to the ten largest clones.

The receptor comes from a woman under 30 in good health and CMV-seronegative. Recombination connected TRBV18 to TRBJ2-2; the central 13 bases match TRBD2. The sample was PBMCs. The DNA sequence is as follows: TGTGCCAGCTCACTTCTAGGACTAGCGGGAGAGTCGACCGGGGAGCTGTTTTTT. Translated, it gives CASSLLGLAGESTGELFF.